The 23 T cell receptor beta chains listed next were all sequenced from one sample in a study of T cells in Graves' hyperthyroidism and ophthalmopathy. It was RNA transcripts that yielded the amplified TCR beta CDR3 regions. The primer set for the first-round RT-PCR of the TCR CDR3 was HTBI. MiXCR, applied by TCRdb to the multiplex PCR reads, yields one record per CDR3 protein. The data show 500,000 to 800,000 distinct CDR3 sequences, with more than 12% seen just once and under 15% held by the top ten. The sequenced material came from blood. These TCRs come from a woman aged 50 to 60 with Graves' ophthalmopathy.

In its sample, this clonotype was seen a few times. The chain is built from TRBV7-9 and TRBJ1-1; TRBD1 aligns across 8 bases. With 5 bases clipped from V and 1 base from J, the junction kept 9 bases outside the gene matches. The CDR3 runs to 16 residues. Germline values: CDR1 SEHNR, CDR2 FQNEAQ (reference sequence). As DNA, the CDR3 is TGTGCCAGCAGCCGAAGACAGGGGATTGGGAACACTGAAGCTTTCTTT. It encodes CASSRRQGIGNTEAFF. Combining the CDR3 with reference TRBV7-9 and TRBJ1-1 gives the whole variable domain DTGVSQNPRHKITKRGQNVTFRCDPISEHNRLYWYRQTLGQGPEFLTYFQNEAQLEKSRLLSDRFSAERPKGSFSTLEIQRTEQGDSAMYLCASSRRQGIGNTEAFFGQGTRLTVV.

This clonotype was observed many times. The J gene is TRBJ1-1, the V gene TRBV20-1; possible D gene TRBD1, 5 bases. V was shortened by 5 bases and J by 5 bases, with 12 bases between the two germline ends. Per germline, CDR1 DFQATT and CDR2 SNEGSKA (reference sequence). This CDR3 spans 12 amino acids. The CDR3 DNA reads as TGCAGTGCTCGGGGGTTGCAGACTGAAGCTTTCTTT. As protein: CSARGLQTEAFF.

In this sample, this clonotype turned up many times. The V and J genes are TRBV30 and TRBJ2-6; D is uncertain. CDR1 is GTSNPN and CDR2 is SVGIG in the germline V gene (reference sequence). V dropped 0 bases and J dropped 3 bases, with 3 bases sitting between them. This CDR3 region has 13 residues. The CDR3 sequence is CAWSVDGANVLTF. CDR3 sequence (DNA): TGTGCCTGGAGTGTAGATGGGGCCAACGTCCTGACTTTC.

The sample holds many counts of this clonotype. The chain is built from TRBV12-3 or TRBV12-4 and TRBJ2-1; TRBD2 agrees at 7 bases. Trimming removed 6 bases from V and 9 bases from J; junction bases left unmatched: 14. The CDR3 covers 15 residues. As DNA, the CDR3 is TGTGCCAGCAGAAAGATGGGGCCTAGCGGACTTGAGCAGTTCTTC. Translated, it gives CASRKMGPSGLEQFF.

This clonotype was counted many times. The chain links TRBV3-1 to TRBJ2-3; D call uncertain. Per germline, CDR1 LGHDT and CDR2 YNNKEL (reference sequence). V dropped 1 base and J dropped 4 bases, with 12 bases sitting between them. The CDR3 covers 15 residues. This CDR3 is CASSQVLTSPDTQYF. CDR3 DNA sequence: TGTGCCAGCAGCCAAGTACTTACCTCACCAGATACGCAGTATTTT.

At least ten counts were recorded for this clonotype. The CDR3 here is CASRSLGQGTPNEQFF. The CDR3 nucleotides are TGTGCCAGCAGATCTCTGGGACAGGGGACACCCAATGAGCAGTTCTTC. The chain couples TRBV2 to TRBJ2-1, with 10 bases that match TRBD1. The J segment lost 6 bases and the V segment lost 6 bases, leaving 11 bases of the junction unmatched. Per germline, CDR1 SNHLY and CDR2 FYNNEI. This CDR3 has 16 amino acids.

The CDR3 coding sequence is TGTGCCACCAGTGATTTACCCGGGACAGGGTCACCCCAAGAGACCCAGTACTTC. Translation: CATSDLPGTGSPQETQYF. The J gene is TRBJ2-5, the V gene TRBV24-1; 9 bases are shared with TRBD1. Germline assignment: CDR1 KGHDR and CDR2 SFDVKD. The CDR3 spans 18 residues. Trimming at V came to 1 base and at J to 1 base, leaving 9 bases not matched to a gene.

V and J are TRBV20-1 and TRBJ1-4; D is perhaps TRBD1 (5 bases). Germline CDR1 DFQATT, CDR2 SNEGSKA (reference sequence). V lost 4 bases, J lost 5 bases, and 14 bases lay in between. The length of the CDR3 is 14 residues. DNA for the CDR3: TGCAGTGCTACTCCGGGACGGGAAAATGAAAAACTGTTTTTT. This encodes CSATPGRENEKLFF.

Many counts were recorded for this clonotype. The chain joins TRBV6-1 to TRBJ2-3; 7 nucleotides line up with TRBD2. The CDR3 is 15 residues long. Germline V gene lookup returns CDR1 MNHNS and CDR2 SASEGT. J lost 2 bases, V lost 4 bases, and 6 bases had no gene match. The CDR3 bases are TGTGCCAGCAGTGCCCAGCGGGGCGACACAGATACGCAGTATTTT. Its protein is CASSAQRGDTDTQYF.

This clonotype was recorded many times. The chain is built from TRBV12-5 and TRBJ2-3, with D tentatively TRBD2 (5 bases). CDR1 LGHNT and CDR2 FRNRAP come from the germline V gene. The CDR3 consists of 14 residues. Trimming pared 6 bases from V and 0 bases from J, leaving 10 bases between. CDR3 amino acids: CASGRGISTDTQYF. CDR3 DNA sequence: TGTGCTAGTGGCCGGGGAATTAGCACAGATACGCAGTATTTT.

This clonotype occurred many times. The rearrangement links TRBV5-1 to TRBJ2-1; TRBD1 might be the D (5 bases). Germline V gene sequence: CDR1 SGHRS, CDR2 YFSETQ. CDR3 size: 15 residues. Trimming cost V 0 bases and J 6 bases, with 13 bases left between them. CDR3 nucleotide sequence: TGCGCCAGCAGCTTGGAAGTCGCAGGGTCCAATGAGCAGTTCTTC. It encodes CASSLEVAGSNEQFF.

Comment on this clonotype: Germline and junction disagree at one end, which may indicate a read error. The chain links TRBV27 to TRBJ1-1; 7 bases fit TRBD1. This CDR3 contains 15 residues. Germline assignment: CDR1 MNHEY and CDR2 SMNVEV (reference sequence). The CDR3 loop is CASSLVPAGGTEALF. CDR3 bases: TGTGCCAGCAGTTTAGTCCCTGCAGGGGGTACTGAAGCTCTCTTT.

This clonotype was observed at least ten times. This chain links TRBV5-1 with TRBJ2-1, with TRBD2 identical over 7 bases. With 5 bases clipped from V and 3 bases from J, the junction kept 8 bases outside the gene matches. CDR1 and CDR2 from the germline V gene are SGHRS and YFSETQ. The CDR3 consists of 15 residues. The CDR3 region has the DNA TGCGCCAGCAGTTACGATCTAGCGGACTACAATGAGCAGTTCTTC. Translating it yields CASSYDLADYNEQFF.

This clonotype came up many times. The rearrangement uses TRBV20-1 and TRBJ1-2, with D perhaps TRBD1 (6 bases). CDR3 length: 14 residues. V was clipped by 0 bases and J by 2 bases, with 10 bases between them. Looked up from germline, CDR1 is DFQATT and CDR2 is SNEGSKA (reference sequence). The CDR3 DNA is TGCAGTGCTAGAGATCACAGGGCGAACTATGGCTACACCTTC. Translation: CSARDHRANYGYTF.

This clonotype was detected ten times or more. The chain links TRBV28 to TRBJ2-1; maybe TRBD2 (6 bases). Deletions cut 4 bases from V and 7 bases from J, with 17 bases between. Germline V gene data show CDR1 as MDHEN and CDR2 as SYDVKM. CDR3 length: 15 residues. The CDR3 DNA follows: TGTGCCAGCAGTTCACCGGGACTCCAAATGAATGAGCAGTTCTTC. Protein: CASSSPGLQMNEQFF.

As DNA, the CDR3 is TGTGCCAGCAGCCCCCCCGGGACGGGTCAGCCCCAGCATTTT. Amino acids: CASSPPGTGQPQHF. The rearrangement links TRBV9 to TRBJ1-5, with TRBD1 as a possible D gene (5 bases). Germline assignment: CDR1 SGDLS and CDR2 YYNGEE. Trimming removed 4 bases from V and 6 bases from J, with 14 bases in between. The CDR3 spans 14 residues.

The chain recombines TRBV7-8 with TRBJ2-1; TRBD2 aligns across 13 bases. The germline V gene has CDR1 SGHVS and CDR2 FQNEAQ. The CDR3 is made up of 20 amino acids. V was clipped by 3 bases and J by 0 bases; unmatched bases: 11. CDR3 coding DNA: TGTGCCAGCAGCTTTAGCCGGACTAGCGGGAGTTTAGGCTCCTACAATGAGCAGTTCTTC. It is translated as CASSFSRTSGSLGSYNEQFF.

This clonotype was recorded at least ten times. This chain uses TRBV7-3 with TRBJ2-1; 10 bases line up with TRBD2. Per germline, CDR1 SGHTA and CDR2 FQGTGA. The V gene end was trimmed by 4 bases and the J gene end by 5 bases; junction bases not matched to a gene: 5. The CDR3 contains 15 residues. The chain's CDR3 is CASSSAGGPNNEQFF. DNA for the CDR3: TGTGCCAGCAGCTCAGCGGGAGGGCCTAACAATGAGCAGTTCTTC.

CDR3 amino acids: CAIRDLAGASNEQFF. In nucleotides, the CDR3 is TGTGCCATCAGGGACTTAGCGGGAGCGTCTAATGAGCAGTTCTTC. The chain uses TRBV10-3 and TRBJ2-1, with 9 bases matching TRBD2. The CDR3 loop spans 15 amino acids. V dropped 6 bases and J dropped 7; count of bases not matched to a gene: 10. The germline V gene has CDR1 ENHRY and CDR2 SYGVKD.

This clonotype has a handful of counts. The V gene is TRBV19, the J gene TRBJ2-5; 13 bases are a match to TRBD2. The germline V gene encodes CDR1 LNHDA and CDR2 SQIVND (reference sequence). Trimming removed 3 bases from V and 5 bases from J; junction bases left unmatched: 6. CDR3 size: 16 residues. The CDR3 sequence is CASSIRTSGSGETQYF. CDR3 coding DNA: TGTGCCAGTAGTATCCGGACTAGCGGGAGTGGGGAGACCCAGTACTTC.

The CDR3 sequence is CASRAQGMGNYGYTF. CDR3 nucleotide sequence: TGTGCCAGCAGGGCCCAGGGAATGGGGAACTATGGCTACACCTTC. The chain combines TRBV12-3 or TRBV12-4 with TRBJ1-2; possibly TRBD1 for D (5 bases). CDR3 size: 15 residues. The V end was cut by 6 bases, the J end by 2 bases, with 16 bases between.

This rearrangement joins TRBV6-2 or TRBV6-3 to TRBJ2-1, with D unresolved. The CDR3 contains 15 residues. The V end was cut by 4 bases, the J end by 6 bases, with 16 bases between. The germline V gene encodes CDR1 MNHEY and CDR2 SVGEGT. CDR3 region: CASSFTRRQGNEQFF. CDR3 nucleotides: TGTGCCAGCAGTTTCACGCGCCGACAAGGCAATGAGCAGTTCTTC.

This chain connects TRBV19 to TRBJ2-6; 12 nucleotides agree with TRBD2. This CDR3 region has 20 residues. Germline values: CDR1 LNHDA, CDR2 SQIVND (reference sequence). V lost 4 bases to trimming and J lost 1 base; unmatched junction nucleotides: 11. The CDR3: CASSNPSGRAKTSGANVLTF. The CDR3 DNA is TGTGCCAGTAGTAACCCTAGCGGGAGGGCGAAGACGTCTGGGGCCAACGTCCTGACTTTC.